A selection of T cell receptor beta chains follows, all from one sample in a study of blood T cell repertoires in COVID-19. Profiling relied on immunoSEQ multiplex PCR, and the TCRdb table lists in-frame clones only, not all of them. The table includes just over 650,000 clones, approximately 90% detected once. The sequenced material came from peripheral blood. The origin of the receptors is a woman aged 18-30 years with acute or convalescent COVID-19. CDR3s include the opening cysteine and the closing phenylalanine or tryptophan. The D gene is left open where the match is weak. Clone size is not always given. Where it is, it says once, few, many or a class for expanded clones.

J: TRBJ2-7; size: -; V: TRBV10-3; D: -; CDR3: CAISEGPEQYF; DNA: TGTGCCATCAGTGAGGGCCCAGAGCAGTACTTC
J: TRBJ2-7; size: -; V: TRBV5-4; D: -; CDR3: CASSLDAGAVREQYF; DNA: TGTGCCAGCAGCTTGGATGCGGGGGCCGTGAGGGAGCAGTACTTC
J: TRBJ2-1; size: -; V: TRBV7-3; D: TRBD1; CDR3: CASSSSQGARYNEQFF; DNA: TGTGCCAGCAGCTCCTCCCAGGGGGCAAGATACAATGAGCAGTTCTTC
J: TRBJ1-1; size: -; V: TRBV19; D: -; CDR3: CASSLGTNNEAFF; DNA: TGTGCCAGTAGTCTCGGGACAAATAATGAAGCTTTCTTT
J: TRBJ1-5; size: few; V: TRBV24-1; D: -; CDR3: CATSDSYSPRGNQPQHF; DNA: TGTGCCACCAGTGATTCATACTCCCCACGGGGCAATCAGCCCCAGCATTTT
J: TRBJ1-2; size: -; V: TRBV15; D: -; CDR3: CATSRVSHYGYTF; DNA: TGTGCCACCAGCAGAGTATCCCACTATGGCTACACCTTC
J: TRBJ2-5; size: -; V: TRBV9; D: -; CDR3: CASSVRSGQETQYF; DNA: TGTGCCAGCAGCGTAAGGAGCGGCCAAGAGACCCAGTACTTC
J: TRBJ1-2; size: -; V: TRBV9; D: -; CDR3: CASTLGGRDNYGYTF; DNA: TGTGCCAGCACCCTAGGGGGGAGGGATAACTATGGCTACACCTTC
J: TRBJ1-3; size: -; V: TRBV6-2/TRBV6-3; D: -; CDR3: CASSYSGSFYTIYF; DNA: TGTGCCAGCAGCTACTCGGGCAGTTTCTACACCATATATTTT
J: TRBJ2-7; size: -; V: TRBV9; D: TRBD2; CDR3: CASSLAGGPYEQYF; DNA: TGTGCCAGCAGCCTGGCGGGGGGGCCCTACGAGCAGTACTTC
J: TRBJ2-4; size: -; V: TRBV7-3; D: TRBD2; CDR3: CASSLRRESGGAENIQYF; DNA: TGTGCCAGCAGCTTGAGAAGGGAAAGCGGGGGGGCCGAAAACATTCAGTACTTC
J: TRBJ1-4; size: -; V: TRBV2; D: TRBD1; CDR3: CASSPQGGEKLFF; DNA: TGTGCCAGCAGTCCGCAGGGGGGTGAAAAACTGTTTTTT
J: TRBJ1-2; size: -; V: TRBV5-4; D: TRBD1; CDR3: CASSPDRAPYGYTF; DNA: TGTGCCAGCAGCCCCGACAGGGCACCCTATGGCTACACCTTC
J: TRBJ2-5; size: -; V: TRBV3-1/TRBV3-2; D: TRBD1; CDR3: CASSQDPDGDRTIQETQYF; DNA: TGTGCCAGCAGCCAAGATCCTGACGGGGACAGGACAATCCAAGAGACCCAGTACTTC